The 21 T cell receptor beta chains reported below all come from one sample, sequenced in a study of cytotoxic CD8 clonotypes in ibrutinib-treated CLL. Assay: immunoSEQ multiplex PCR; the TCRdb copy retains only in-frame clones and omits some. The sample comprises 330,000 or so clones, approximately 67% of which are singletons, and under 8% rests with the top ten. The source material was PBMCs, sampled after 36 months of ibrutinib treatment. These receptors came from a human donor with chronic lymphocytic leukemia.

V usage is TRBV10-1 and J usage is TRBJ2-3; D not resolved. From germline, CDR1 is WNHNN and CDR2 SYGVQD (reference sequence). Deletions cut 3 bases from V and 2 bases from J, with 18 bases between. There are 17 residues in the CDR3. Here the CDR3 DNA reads TGCGCCAGCAGTGAAGTGCCGGTCATATTAGCCACAGATACGCAGTATTTT. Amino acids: CASSEVPVILATDTQYF.

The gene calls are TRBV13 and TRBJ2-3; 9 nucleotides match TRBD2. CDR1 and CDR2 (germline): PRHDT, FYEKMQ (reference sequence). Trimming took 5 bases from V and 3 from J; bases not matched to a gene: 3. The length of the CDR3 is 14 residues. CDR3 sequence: CASSVGLATDTQYF. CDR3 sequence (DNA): TGTGCCAGCAGCGTGGGACTAGCAACAGATACGCAGTATTTT.

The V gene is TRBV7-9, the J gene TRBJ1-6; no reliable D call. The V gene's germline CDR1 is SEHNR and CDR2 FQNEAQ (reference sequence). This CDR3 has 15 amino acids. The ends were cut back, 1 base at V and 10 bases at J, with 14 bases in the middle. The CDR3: CASSLDRKLRSPLHF. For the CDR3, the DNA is TGTGCCAGCAGCTTAGATAGGAAACTTCGCTCACCCCTCCACTTT.

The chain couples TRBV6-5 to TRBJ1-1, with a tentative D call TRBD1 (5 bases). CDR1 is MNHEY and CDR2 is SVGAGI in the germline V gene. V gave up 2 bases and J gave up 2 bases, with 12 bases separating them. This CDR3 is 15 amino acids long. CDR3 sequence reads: CASSYMGPTNTEAFF. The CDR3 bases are TGTGCCAGCAGTTACATGGGACCGACCAACACTGAAGCTTTCTTT.

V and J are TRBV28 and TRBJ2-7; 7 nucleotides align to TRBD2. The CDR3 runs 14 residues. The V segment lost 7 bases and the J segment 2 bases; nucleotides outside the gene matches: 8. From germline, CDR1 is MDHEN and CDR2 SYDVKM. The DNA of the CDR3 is TGTGCCAGCACCCCGGGAGGCTTGCCCTACGAGCAGTACTTC. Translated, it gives CASTPGGLPYEQYF.

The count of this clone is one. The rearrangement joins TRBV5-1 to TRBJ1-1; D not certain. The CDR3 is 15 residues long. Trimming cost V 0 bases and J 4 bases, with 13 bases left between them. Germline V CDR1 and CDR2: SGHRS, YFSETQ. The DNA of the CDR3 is TGCGCCAGCAGCTTGGTTGGCGGTCGGAGCACTGAAGCTTTCTTT. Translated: CASSLVGGRSTEAFF.

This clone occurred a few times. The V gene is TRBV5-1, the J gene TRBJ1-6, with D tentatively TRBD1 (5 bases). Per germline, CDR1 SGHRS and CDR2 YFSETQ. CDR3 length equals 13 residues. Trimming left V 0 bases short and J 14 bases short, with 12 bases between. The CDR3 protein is CASSLGTGNTLHF. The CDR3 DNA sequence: TGCGCCAGCAGCTTGGGTACAGGTAACACCCTCCACTTT.

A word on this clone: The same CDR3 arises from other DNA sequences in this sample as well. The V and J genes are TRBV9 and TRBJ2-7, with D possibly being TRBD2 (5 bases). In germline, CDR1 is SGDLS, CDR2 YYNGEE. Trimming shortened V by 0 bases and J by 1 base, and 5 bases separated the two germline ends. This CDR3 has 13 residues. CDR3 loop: CASSVGGSYEQYF. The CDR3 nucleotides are TGTGCCAGCAGCGTAGGAGGGTCCTACGAGCAGTACTTC.

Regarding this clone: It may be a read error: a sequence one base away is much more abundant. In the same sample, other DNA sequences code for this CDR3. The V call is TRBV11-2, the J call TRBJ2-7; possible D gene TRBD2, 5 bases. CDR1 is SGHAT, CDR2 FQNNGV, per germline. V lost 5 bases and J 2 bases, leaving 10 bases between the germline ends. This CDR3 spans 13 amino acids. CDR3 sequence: CASSPGLPYEQYF. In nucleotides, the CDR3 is TGTGCCAGCAGCCCCGGACTTCCCTACGAGCAGTACTTC. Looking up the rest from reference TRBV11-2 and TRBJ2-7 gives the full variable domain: EAGVAQSPRYKIIEKRQSVAFWCNPISGHATLYWYQQILGQGPKLLIQFQNNGVVDDSQLPKDRFSAERLKGVDSTLKIQPAKLEDSAVYLCASSPGLPYEQYFGPGTRLTVT.

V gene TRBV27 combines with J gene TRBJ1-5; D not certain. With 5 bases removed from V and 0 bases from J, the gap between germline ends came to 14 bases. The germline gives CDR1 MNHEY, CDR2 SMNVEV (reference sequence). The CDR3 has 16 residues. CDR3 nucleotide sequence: TGTGCCAGCAGTCCTCACCCGGGAGATAGCAATCAGCCCCAGCATTTT. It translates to CASSPHPGDSNQPQHF.

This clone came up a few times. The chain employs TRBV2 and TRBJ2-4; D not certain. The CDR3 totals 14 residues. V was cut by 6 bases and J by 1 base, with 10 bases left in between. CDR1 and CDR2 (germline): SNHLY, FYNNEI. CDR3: CASRQTWAKNIQYF. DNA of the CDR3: TGTGCCAGCAGACAAACGTGGGCCAAAAACATTCAGTACTTC.

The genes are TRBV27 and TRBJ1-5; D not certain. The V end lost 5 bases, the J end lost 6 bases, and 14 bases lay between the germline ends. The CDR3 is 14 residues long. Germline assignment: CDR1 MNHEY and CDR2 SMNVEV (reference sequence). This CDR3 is CASSPRLRVQPQHF. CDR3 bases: TGTGCCAGCAGTCCCCGTTTGAGGGTTCAGCCCCAGCATTTT.

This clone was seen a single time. The DNA of the CDR3 is TGTGCCAGCAGTTACTTGGAGGCTAGCACAGATACGCAGTATTTT. It translates to CASSYLEASTDTQYF. This chain joins TRBV6-6 and TRBJ2-3; a possible D gene is TRBD2 (5 bases). Per germline, CDR1 MNHNY and CDR2 SVGAGI (reference sequence). The V end lost 1 base, the J end lost 0 bases, and 8 bases lay between the germline ends. The CDR3 loop spans 15 amino acids.

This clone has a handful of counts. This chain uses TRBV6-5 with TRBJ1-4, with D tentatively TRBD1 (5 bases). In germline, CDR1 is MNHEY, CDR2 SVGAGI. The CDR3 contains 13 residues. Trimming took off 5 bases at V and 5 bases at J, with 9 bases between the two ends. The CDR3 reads CASSEGRNEKLFF. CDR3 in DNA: TGTGCCAGCAGTGAGGGGAGGAATGAAAAACTGTTTTTT.

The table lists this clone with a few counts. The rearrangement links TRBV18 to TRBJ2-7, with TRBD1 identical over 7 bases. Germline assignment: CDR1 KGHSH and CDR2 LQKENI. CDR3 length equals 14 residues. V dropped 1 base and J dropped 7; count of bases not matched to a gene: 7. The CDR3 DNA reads TGTGCCAGCTCACCACGACAGGGCTGGGGGGAGCAGTACTTC. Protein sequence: CASSPRQGWGEQYF.

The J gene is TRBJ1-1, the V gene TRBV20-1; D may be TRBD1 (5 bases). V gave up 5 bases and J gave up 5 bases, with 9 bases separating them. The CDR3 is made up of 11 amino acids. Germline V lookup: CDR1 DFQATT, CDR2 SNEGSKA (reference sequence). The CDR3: CSAGADTEAFF. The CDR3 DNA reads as TGCAGTGCTGGGGCGGATACTGAAGCTTTCTTT.

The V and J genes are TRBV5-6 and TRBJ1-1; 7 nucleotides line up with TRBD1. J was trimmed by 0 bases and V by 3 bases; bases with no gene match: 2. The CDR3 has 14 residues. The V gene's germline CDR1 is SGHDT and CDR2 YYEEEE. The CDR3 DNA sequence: TGTGCCAGCAGCTGGGGACAGTTGAACACTGAAGCTTTCTTT. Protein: CASSWGQLNTEAFF.

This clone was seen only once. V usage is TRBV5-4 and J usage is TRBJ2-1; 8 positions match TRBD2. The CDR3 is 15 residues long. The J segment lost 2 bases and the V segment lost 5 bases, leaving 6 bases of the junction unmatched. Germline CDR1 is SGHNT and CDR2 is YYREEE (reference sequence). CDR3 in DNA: TGTGCCAGCAGTCCAAGCGGGGGCGCCTACAATGAGCAGTTCTTC. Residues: CASSPSGGAYNEQFF.

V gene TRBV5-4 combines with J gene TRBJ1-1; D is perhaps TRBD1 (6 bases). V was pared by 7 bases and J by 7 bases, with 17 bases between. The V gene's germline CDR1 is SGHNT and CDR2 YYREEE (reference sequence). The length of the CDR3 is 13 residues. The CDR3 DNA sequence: TGTGCCAGCGCCAAGGACAGACAACTTGAAGCTTTCTTT. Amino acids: CASAKDRQLEAFF. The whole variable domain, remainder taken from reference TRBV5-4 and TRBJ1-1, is ETGVTQSPTHLIKTRGQQVTLRCSSQSGHNTVSWYQQALGQGPQFIFQYYREEENGRGNFPPRFSGLQFPNYSSELNVNALELDDSALYLCASAKDRQLEAFFGQGTRLTVV.

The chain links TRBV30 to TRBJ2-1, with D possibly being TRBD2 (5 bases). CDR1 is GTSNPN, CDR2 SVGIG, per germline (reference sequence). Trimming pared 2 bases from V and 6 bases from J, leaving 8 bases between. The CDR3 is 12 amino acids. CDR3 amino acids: CAWSTRPNEQFF. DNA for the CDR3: TGTGCCTGGAGTACTAGGCCCAATGAGCAGTTCTTC.

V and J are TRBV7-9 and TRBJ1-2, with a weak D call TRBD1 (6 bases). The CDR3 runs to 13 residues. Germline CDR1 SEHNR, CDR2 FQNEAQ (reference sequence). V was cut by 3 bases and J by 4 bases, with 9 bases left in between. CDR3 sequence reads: CASSFGTSYGYTF. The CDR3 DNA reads TGTGCCAGCAGCTTCGGGACATCCTATGGCTACACCTTC. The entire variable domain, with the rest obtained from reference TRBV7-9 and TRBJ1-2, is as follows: DTGVSQNPRHKITKRGQNVTFRCDPISEHNRLYWYRQTLGQGPEFLTYFQNEAQLEKSRLLSDRFSAERPKGSFSTLEIQRTEQGDSAMYLCASSFGTSYGYTFGSGTRLTVV.